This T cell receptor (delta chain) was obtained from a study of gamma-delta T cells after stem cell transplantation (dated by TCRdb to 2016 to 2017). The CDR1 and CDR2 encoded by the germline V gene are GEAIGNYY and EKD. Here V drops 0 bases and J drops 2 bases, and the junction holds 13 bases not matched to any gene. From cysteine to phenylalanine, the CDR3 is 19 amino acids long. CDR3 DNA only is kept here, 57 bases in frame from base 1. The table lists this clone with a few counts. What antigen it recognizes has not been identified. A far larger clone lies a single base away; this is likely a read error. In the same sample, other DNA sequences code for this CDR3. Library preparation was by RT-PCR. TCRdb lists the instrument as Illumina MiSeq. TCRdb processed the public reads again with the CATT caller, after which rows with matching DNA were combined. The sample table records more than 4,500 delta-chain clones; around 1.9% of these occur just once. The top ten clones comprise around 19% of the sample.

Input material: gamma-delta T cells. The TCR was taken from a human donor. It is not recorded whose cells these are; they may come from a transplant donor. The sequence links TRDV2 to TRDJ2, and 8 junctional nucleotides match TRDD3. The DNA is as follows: TGTGCCTGTGACACCGTAACTGGGGGGGAGATGCACTTGACAGCACAACTCTTCTTT. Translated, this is CACDTVTGGEMHLTAQLFF.